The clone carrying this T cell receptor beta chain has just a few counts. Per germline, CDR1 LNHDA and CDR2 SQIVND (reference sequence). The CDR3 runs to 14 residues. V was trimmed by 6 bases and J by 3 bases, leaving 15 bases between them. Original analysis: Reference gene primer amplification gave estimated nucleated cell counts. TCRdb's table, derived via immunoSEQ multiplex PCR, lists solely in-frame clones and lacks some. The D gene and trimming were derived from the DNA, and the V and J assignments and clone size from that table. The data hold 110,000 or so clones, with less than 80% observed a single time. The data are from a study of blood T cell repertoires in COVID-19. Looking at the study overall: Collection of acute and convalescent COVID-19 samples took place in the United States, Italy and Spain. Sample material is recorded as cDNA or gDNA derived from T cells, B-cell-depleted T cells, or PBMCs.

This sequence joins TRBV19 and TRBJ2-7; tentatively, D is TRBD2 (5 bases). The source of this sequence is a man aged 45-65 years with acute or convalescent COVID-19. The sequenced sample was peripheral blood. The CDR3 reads CASSTSQTNYEQYF. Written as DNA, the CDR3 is TGTGCCAGTAGCACTTCCCAGACTAACTACGAGCAGTACTTC.